Listed here are 19 T cell receptor beta chains from one sample, sequenced in a study of blood T cell repertoires in COVID-19. Profiling relied on immunoSEQ multiplex PCR, and the TCRdb table lists in-frame clones only, not all of them. The sample holds approximately 240,000 clones, more than 70% seen once. The sample comprised peripheral blood. The receptors stem from a woman aged 40-49 years who had recovered from COVID-19.

The chain carries TRBV28 and TRBJ1-2; 7 nucleotides agree with TRBD1. The length of the CDR3 is 14 residues. The trim removed 6 bases at V and 4 bases at J, leaving 8 bases unmatched. Germline CDR1 MDHEN, CDR2 SYDVKM. CDR3 coding DNA: TGTGCCAGCAGACCATTCCAGGGGGGCTATGGCTACACCTTC. It encodes CASRPFQGGYGYTF.

The chain is built from TRBV5-6 and TRBJ2-5, with 11 bases fitting TRBD2. J gave up 10 bases and V 0 bases, and 8 bases lay outside the gene matches. This CDR3 has 15 amino acids. CDR1 is SGHDT, CDR2 YYEEEE, per germline. CDR3 loop: CASSLVLAGAHDQYF. In DNA form, the CDR3 reads TGTGCCAGCAGCTTGGTACTAGCGGGAGCTCATGACCAGTACTTC. Combining the CDR3 with reference TRBV5-6 and TRBJ2-5 gives the whole variable domain DAGVTQSPTHLIKTRGQQVTLRCSPKSGHDTVSWYQQALGQGPQFIFQYYEEEERQRGNFPDRFSGHQFPNYSSELNVNALLLGDSALYLCASSLVLAGAHDQYFGPGTRLLVL.

The genes are TRBV28 and TRBJ1-2; 10 bases map to TRBD1. Germline CDR1 MDHEN, CDR2 SYDVKM. J lost 8 bases, V lost 6 bases, and 15 bases had no gene match. This CDR3 spans 16 amino acids. The CDR3 nucleotides are TGTGCCAGCAGCCAAGGGGACAGGGGACCATTTGGGGGCTACACCTTC. Protein sequence: CASSQGDRGPFGGYTF.

The V and J genes are TRBV9 and TRBJ2-2; tentatively, D is TRBD2 (5 bases). This CDR3 contains 15 residues. Germline V gives CDR1 SGDLS, CDR2 YYNGEE. V was trimmed by 3 bases and J by 5 bases, leaving 14 bases between them. CDR3 in amino acids: CASSAAGHPTGELFF. CDR3 DNA: TGTGCCAGCAGCGCGGCGGGTCACCCGACCGGGGAGCTGTTTTTT.

V usage is TRBV6-2 or TRBV6-3 and J usage is TRBJ2-3, with D perhaps matching TRBD1 (6 bases). The CDR3 has 15 amino acids. Germline V gives CDR1 MNHEY, CDR2 SVGEGT. V lost 5 bases and J 1 base, leaving 13 bases between the germline ends. This CDR3 reads CASSTTGLGTDTQYF. CDR3 sequence (DNA): TGTGCCAGCAGTACCACAGGGCTAGGCACAGATACGCAGTATTTT.

V gene TRBV6-5 combines with J gene TRBJ1-4; 9 bases align to TRBD1. V lost 2 bases to trimming and J lost 7 bases; unmatched junction nucleotides: 5. The CDR3 has 15 residues. CDR1 MNHEY and CDR2 SVGAGI come from the germline V gene. The CDR3 spells CASSYGQGMSEKLFF. The CDR3 bases are TGTGCCAGCAGTTACGGACAGGGGATGAGTGAAAAACTGTTTTTT.

The chain carries TRBV7-9 and TRBJ2-3; 7 bases are a match to TRBD2. CDR3 length: 16 amino acids. V lost 4 bases, J lost 5 bases, and 12 bases stayed unmatched. CDR1 and CDR2 from the germline V gene are SEHNR and FQNEAQ (reference sequence). The CDR3 is CASSSPIQREGDTQYF. Written as DNA, the CDR3 is TGTGCCAGCAGCTCCCCGATCCAGCGGGAAGGAGATACGCAGTATTTT.

The chain combines TRBV4-1 with TRBJ2-2, with 8 bases fitting TRBD1. Trimming took 4 bases from V and 1 from J; bases not matched to a gene: 5. Per the germline V gene, CDR1 is MGHRA and CDR2 is YSYEKL. This CDR3 comprises 16 residues. The CDR3 loop is CASSLRQGRNTGELFF. In nucleotides, the CDR3 is TGCGCCAGCAGCCTCCGACAGGGGCGGAACACCGGGGAGCTGTTTTTT.

J is TRBJ2-1 and V is TRBV29-1; a weak D match, TRBD1 (6 bases). CDR1 and CDR2 (germline): SQVTM, ANQGSEA. The CDR3 spans 15 residues. Trimming shortened V by 1 base and J by 2 bases, and 12 bases separated the two germline ends. CDR3 sequence reads: CSVEGGDNAYNEQFF. Written as DNA, the CDR3 is TGCAGCGTTGAAGGAGGGGACAACGCCTACAATGAGCAGTTCTTC.

This clone is a singleton in its sample. The chain employs TRBV19 and TRBJ1-4; 8 bases agree with TRBD1. With V trimmed by 6 bases and J by 7 bases, 7 bases remained unmatched. Germline CDR1 reads LNHDA; CDR2 reads SQIVND (reference sequence). The CDR3 spans 14 residues. For the CDR3, the DNA is TGTGCCAGTAGCCAGACAGGGGTGTCTGAAAAACTGTTTTTT. The encoded protein is CASSQTGVSEKLFF.

The genes are TRBV5-1 and TRBJ1-2; 10 bases agree with TRBD1. Germline V gene data show CDR1 as SGHRS and CDR2 as YFSETQ. V shed 4 bases, J shed 10 bases, and the junction held 7 bases outside the gene matches. This CDR3 has 13 residues. The chain's CDR3 is CASSGEGTGVYTF. Here the CDR3 DNA reads TGCGCCAGCAGCGGGGAAGGGACAGGGGTCTACACCTTC.

The chain recombines TRBV7-2 with TRBJ2-3; TRBD1 matches at 9 bases. Germline V gene data show CDR1 as SGHTA and CDR2 as FQGNSA. The CDR3 is 14 amino acids. J was trimmed by 4 bases and V by 5 bases; bases with no gene match: 4. CDR3 coding DNA: TGTGCCAGCAGCCCACAGGGGGCTCCAGATACGCAGTATTTT. Its translation: CASSPQGAPDTQYF.

As DNA, the CDR3 is TGTGCCAGCAGTCCTCTAGACAGGGCCGGGGAGCTGTTTTTT. This translates into CASSPLDRAGELFF. The chain combines TRBV27 with TRBJ2-2; TRBD1 matches at 7 bases. The CDR3 spans 14 residues. V dropped 5 bases and J dropped 6; count of bases not matched to a gene: 6. Germline CDR1 reads MNHEY; CDR2 reads SMNVEV (reference sequence).

This clone has just one count. The chain couples TRBV19 to TRBJ1-6; unclear D gene. Trimming shortened V by 6 bases and J by 0 bases, and 9 bases separated the two germline ends. Germline-derived CDR1 and CDR2 are LNHDA and SQIVND (reference sequence). CDR3 length: 15 amino acids. CDR3 loop: CASSLQSSYNSPLHF. The CDR3, as DNA: TGTGCCAGTAGCTTACAGAGCTCCTATAATTCACCCCTCCACTTT.

This rearrangement joins TRBV3-1 (or the pseudogene TRBV3-2) to TRBJ2-5, with a possible D match to TRBD2 (6 bases). V lost 3 bases and J lost 1, with 12 bases in between. The CDR3 is 15 amino acids. CDR1 and CDR2 (germline): LGHDT, YNNKEL (reference sequence). In nucleotides, the CDR3 is TGTGCCAGCAGCCAGACCCCCGGGGGCCAAGAGACCCAGTACTTC. This translates into CASSQTPGGQETQYF.

This rearrangement joins TRBV4-2 to TRBJ2-5, with D uncertain. Germline assignment: CDR1 LGHNA and CDR2 YNFKEQ. The CDR3 length is 15 residues. The V and J ends lost 0 bases and 9 bases respectively, with 17 bases between them. CDR3 in amino acids: CASSQDPNAGWAQYF. CDR3 nucleotides: TGTGCCAGCAGCCAAGATCCCAATGCCGGGTGGGCCCAGTACTTC.

This rearrangement joins TRBV29-1 to TRBJ2-1; 8 bases map to TRBD2. The junction had 8 bases not matched to a gene; V was cut back by 4 bases and J by 9 bases. The CDR3 extends over 13 amino acids. Germline V gene data show CDR1 as SQVTM and CDR2 as ANQGSEA. The CDR3 spells CSVVRGLAGEQFF. The CDR3, as DNA: TGCAGCGTTGTTAGAGGGCTAGCGGGTGAGCAGTTCTTC.

CDR3 in amino acids: CASSNGPGVGEAFF. The CDR3 bases are TGTGCCAGCAGCAATGGTCCAGGGGTGGGTGAAGCTTTCTTT. This rearrangement joins TRBV21-1 to TRBJ1-1; no check of the table's D call, TRBD1, against the DNA was made. TRBV21-1 is reported as a pseudogene. The CDR3 loop spans 14 amino acids.

The V gene is TRBV30, the J gene TRBJ1-3, with 7 positions matching TRBD1. The junction had 16 bases not matched to a gene; V was cut back by 0 bases and J by 2 bases. Per germline, CDR1 GTSNPN and CDR2 SVGIG (reference sequence). CDR3 length: 19 amino acids. CDR3 DNA sequence: TGTGCCTGGAGTGTATTTACAGGGGATTTATTTGGTGCTGGAAACACCATATATTTT. Translating it yields CAWSVFTGDLFGAGNTIYF.